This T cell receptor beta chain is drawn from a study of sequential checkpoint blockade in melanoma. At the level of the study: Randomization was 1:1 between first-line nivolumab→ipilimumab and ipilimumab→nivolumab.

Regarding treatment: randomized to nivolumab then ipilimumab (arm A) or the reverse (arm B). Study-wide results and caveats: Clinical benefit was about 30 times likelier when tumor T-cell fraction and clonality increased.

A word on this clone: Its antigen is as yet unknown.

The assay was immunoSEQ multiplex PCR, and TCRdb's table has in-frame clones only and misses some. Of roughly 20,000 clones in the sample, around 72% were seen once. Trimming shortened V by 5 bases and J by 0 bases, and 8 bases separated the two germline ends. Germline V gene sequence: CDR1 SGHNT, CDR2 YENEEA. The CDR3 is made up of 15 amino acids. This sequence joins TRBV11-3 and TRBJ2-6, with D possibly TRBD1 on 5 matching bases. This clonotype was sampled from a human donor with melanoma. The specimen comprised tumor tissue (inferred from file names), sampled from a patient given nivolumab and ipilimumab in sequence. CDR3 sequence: CASSTRVSGANVLTF. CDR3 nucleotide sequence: TGTGCCAGCAGCACCAGGGTCTCTGGGGCCAACGTCCTGACTTTC.